This T cell receptor (beta chain) comes out of a study of breast tumors, draining lymph nodes, adjacent tissues. One entry per CDR3 protein results from TCRdb running MiXCR on the multiplex PCR reads. This table holds about 63,000 distinct CDR3 sequences, approximately 57% found once. A word on this clonotype: The CDR3 does not end in the conserved phenylalanine or tryptophan, so this is likely a read error. The DNA is omitted, as the CDR3 cannot be located on it reliably, and the CDR3 follows TCRdb's listing.

The sample was breast tumor tissue. The receptor was isolated from a female donor with breast cancer. Some clones in this sample may be carry-over from other donors' samples.

CDR3 sequence reads: CASSTDGPTV. The V call is TRBV5-1, the J call TRBJ1-6. Termini included, the CDR3 measures 10 amino acids. Per the germline V gene, CDR1 is SGHRS and CDR2 is YFSETQ.